This entry describes one TCR beta chain. Antigen: not known. Unstimulated regulatory T cells (CD4+CD25+CD127-), CD4+CD25- non-regulatory cells, CD4 and CD8 cells were FACS-sorted from thawed PBMCs. The CDR3 extends over 13 amino acids. CDR1 MDHEN and CDR2 SYDVKM come from the germline V gene. The trim removed 3 bases at V and 10 bases at J, leaving 8 bases unmatched. Method: immunoSEQ multiplex PCR; TCRdb's copy keeps in-frame clones and lacks some. The table shows approximately 99,000 clones, with roughly 89% occurring only once. This entry comes from a study of Tregs in tolerant kidney transplant recipients. Study-wide results and limits: Nucleotide sequences could not be compared across some patients' samples due to primer changes.

This specimen consisted of CD4+ T cells from blood, obtained before the transplant. V gene TRBV28 combines with J gene TRBJ2-5; TRBD1 matches at 7 bases. The receptor comes from a human donor who received a combined kidney and bone marrow transplant. The CDR3 protein is CASSFRDRVLQYF. The CDR3 nucleotides read TGTGCCAGCAGTTTCCGAGACAGGGTCCTCCAGTACTTC.